This T cell receptor (beta chain) stems from a study of blood T cell repertoires in COVID-19. Study information: Sites in the United States, Italy and Spain provided acute and convalescent COVID-19 samples. PBMCs, B-cell-depleted T cells, or T cells were the source of the cDNA or gDNA that made up the material.

CDR1 LNHDA and CDR2 SQIVND come from the germline V gene (reference sequence). The CDR3 is 15 amino acids. V lost 3 bases, J lost 5 bases, and 16 bases lay in between. Authors' analysis steps: Amplification of reference gene primers provided the estimated nucleated cell counts. Repertoires were generated with immunoSEQ multiplex PCR, while TCRdb's copy carries only in-frame clones and drops some. That table supplies the V and J calls and clone size; D and trimming were determined from the DNA. Among roughly 240,000 clones, roughly 88% were seen once, and the ten largest hold roughly 2.3%. Participants had their cohort set by participant-reported clinical history.

Sequencing input: PBMCs or T cells enriched from blood (not recorded which). This receptor was obtained from a woman aged 40 to 50 with acute COVID-19. The chain recombines TRBV19 with TRBJ2-5, with D possibly matching TRBD2 (6 bases). The CDR3 spells CASSITGGNRETQYF. For the CDR3, the DNA is TGTGCCAGTAGTATCACAGGAGGGAATCGGGAGACCCAGTACTTC. Based on the CDR3 plus reference TRBV19 and TRBJ2-5, the full variable domain is DGGITQSPKYLFRKEGQNVTLSCEQNLNHDAMYWYRQDPGQGLRLIYYSQIVNDFQKGDIAEGYSVSREKKESFPLTVTSAQKNPTAFYLCASSITGGNRETQYFGPGTRLLVL.